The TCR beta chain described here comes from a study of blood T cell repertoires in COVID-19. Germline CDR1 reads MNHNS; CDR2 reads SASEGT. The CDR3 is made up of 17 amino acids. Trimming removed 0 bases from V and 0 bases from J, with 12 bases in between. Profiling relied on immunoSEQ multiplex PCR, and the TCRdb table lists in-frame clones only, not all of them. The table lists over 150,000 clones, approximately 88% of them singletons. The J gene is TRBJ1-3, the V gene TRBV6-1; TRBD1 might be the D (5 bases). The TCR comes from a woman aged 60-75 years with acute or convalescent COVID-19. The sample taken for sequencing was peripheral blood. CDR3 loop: CASSEARGRYSGNTIYF. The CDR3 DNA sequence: TGTGCCAGCAGTGAAGCTAGGGGAAGGTACTCTGGAAACACCATATATTTT.